These 2 T cell receptor delta chains originate from one sample sequenced in a study of Vδ1+ human thymocytes (dated by TCRdb to between 2018 and 2020). Sequencing was carried out with an Illumina MiSeq. RNA was isolated using the RNeasy mini kit, and reverse transcription was performed with Superscript III. Multiplex PCR was used to generate CDR3 amplicons, with pooled V-gene forward primers and a constant-region reverse primer carrying Illumina adaptor overhangs. TCRdb processed the public reads again with the CATT caller, after which rows with matching DNA were combined. This sample lists tens of thousands of delta-chain clones; around 15% were detected once. The top ten hold under 0.6% of the sample. Here is what the overall study found, with its caveats: The thymic TRG and TRD repertoires appeared highly polyclonal, with Gaussian CDR3 length distributions, in contrast to the oligoclonal repertoires of peripheral blood.

Their recognized antigens are unknown. The sample comprised Vdelta1+ gamma-delta thymocytes from the thymus. Interpreted using the paper, the cell subset or site label stands for: FACS-sorted CD3+ TCRalphabeta- TCRVdelta1+ TCRVdelta2- thymocytes. The source is a boy under three years old who had congenital heart surgery.

The chain uses TRDV1 and TRDJ1; D is tentatively TRDD2 or TRDD3 (6 bases each). The ends were cut back, 3 bases at V and 0 bases at J, with 29 bases in the middle. Germline V gives CDR1 TSWWSYY, CDR2 QGS. The CDR3 is 21 residues long. The CDR3: CALGEDSPRVLPLGDTDKLIF. The CDR3 nucleotides read TGTGCTCTTGGGGAGGATTCCCCGAGGGTCCTTCCATTGGGGGACACCGATAAACTCATCTTT.

The chain employs TRDV1 and TRDJ1; D ambiguous. V was cut by 0 bases and J by 0 bases, with 26 bases left in between. The CDR3 is 21 residues long. The germline V gene encodes CDR1 TSWWSYY and CDR2 QGS. The CDR3 DNA reads as TGTGCTCTTGGGGAACTGGGAGAGGACTACTGCGGGAAGATGCACACCGATAAACTCATCTTT. It translates to CALGELGEDYCGKMHTDKLIF.